Presented here are 19 T cell receptor beta chains from one specimen sequenced in a study of cytomegalovirus exposure and HLA in healthy donors (dated by TCRdb to the late 2010s). The receptor library was made with the immunoSEQ multiplex PCR assay. The multiplex PCR relied on a mix of 60 forward primers for TCR Vbeta segments and 13 reverse primers for TCR Jbeta segments. Drawn from immuneACCESS, this table holds only the in-frame rearrangements with V and J called that TCRdb kept. Clones are partly lost; checked studies trace under half to an unresolved V gene and leave the rest unexplained. For this sample the table gives some 170,000 clones, of which 87% were detected only once. 0.65% to 0.9% of the sample comes from the top ten. The sequenced sample was PBMCs. The receptors stem from a woman aged 25 to 39 in good health and CMV-seronegative.

This rearrangement joins TRBV7-2 to TRBJ2-2; 7 nucleotides agree with TRBD2. Unmatched junction bases numbered 4, after V lost 4 bases and J lost 8 bases. The CDR3 runs to 13 residues. Germline loops: CDR1 SGHTA, CDR2 FQGNSA. The CDR3 DNA sequence: TGTGCCAGCAGCTCGCGACTAGCTGGGGAGCTGTTTTTT. Translating it yields CASSSRLAGELFF.

This clone was counted a few times. This rearrangement joins TRBV18 to TRBJ2-7; D is perhaps TRBD2 (5 bases). Germline V gene sequence: CDR1 KGHSH, CDR2 LQKENI. Trimming removed 2 bases from V and 7 bases from J, with 12 bases in between. CDR3 length: 13 residues. In DNA, the CDR3 is TGTGCCAGCTCACCATCAACGGGGTCGGAGCAGTACTTC. Translated, it gives CASSPSTGSEQYF.

V and J are TRBV15 and TRBJ1-2; 10 bases are shared with TRBD1. The CDR3 is made up of 15 amino acids. Trimming took 1 base from V and 3 from J; bases not matched to a gene: 2. CDR1 and CDR2 from the germline V gene are LNHNV and YYDKDF (reference sequence). The CDR3 DNA follows: TGTGCCACCAGCAGAGCCGGGACAGGGGACTATGGCTACACCTTC. Encoded protein: CATSRAGTGDYGYTF.

The rearrangement joins TRBV5-1 to TRBJ2-1, with 9 positions matching TRBD1. Germline V gives CDR1 SGHRS, CDR2 YFSETQ. The CDR3 contains 19 residues. In DNA form, the CDR3 reads TGCGCATCTACCTCCGGGACAGGGTTGGTCATTAGCTCCTACAATGAGCAGTTCTTC. It encodes CASTSGTGLVISSYNEQFF.

The V gene is TRBV11-3, the J gene TRBJ2-3; TRBD2 matches at 7 bases. Germline loops: CDR1 SGHNT, CDR2 YENEEA. Trimming at V came to 5 bases and at J to 6 bases, leaving 8 bases not matched to a gene. This CDR3 comprises 14 residues. CDR3 sequence: CASSRRDYEDTQYF. The CDR3 bases are TGTGCCAGCAGCCGTCGGGACTATGAGGATACGCAGTATTTT.

The rearrangement uses TRBV18 and TRBJ1-5; the match to TRBD1 covers 9 bases. Germline loops: CDR1 KGHSH, CDR2 LQKENI. CDR3 length: 15 amino acids. Trimming removed 3 bases from V and 5 bases from J; junction bases left unmatched: 5. Here the CDR3 reads CASSPGTGTHQPQHF. CDR3 nucleotide sequence: TGTGCCAGCTCACCTGGGACAGGGACGCATCAGCCCCAGCATTTT.

This clone was detected once. V usage is TRBV7-8 and J usage is TRBJ1-4; D unclear. Germline loops: CDR1 SGHVS, CDR2 FQNEAQ. V dropped 0 bases and J dropped 0 bases, with 5 bases sitting between them. The length of the CDR3 is 15 residues. DNA of the CDR3: TGTGCCAGCAGCTTAGCCGGTACAACTAATGAAAAACTGTTTTTT. It yields the protein CASSLAGTTNEKLFF.

This clone was recorded once. The rearrangement joins TRBV15 to TRBJ2-2, with 14 bases matching TRBD2. The CDR3 extends over 19 amino acids. The germline V gene encodes CDR1 LNHNV and CDR2 YYDKDF (reference sequence). The J segment lost 1 base and the V segment lost 3 bases, leaving 7 bases of the junction unmatched. The CDR3 coding sequence is TGTGCCACCAGCAGGGGCCAGGGACTAGCGGGAGAGAACACCGGGGAGCTGTTTTTT. Its translation: CATSRGQGLAGENTGELFF.

The V gene is TRBV30, the J gene TRBJ1-1; D not resolved. Germline lookup yields CDR1 GTSNPN and CDR2 SVGIG (reference sequence). Trimming took off 0 bases at V and 1 base at J, with 15 bases between the two ends. CDR3 size: 16 residues. CDR3 sequence (DNA): TGTGCCTGGAGTGTTGTAGAGTCTCTCGGGAACACTGAAGCTTTCTTT. Protein sequence: CAWSVVESLGNTEAFF.

The chain employs TRBV27 and TRBJ2-7; the match to TRBD2 covers 16 bases. The germline CDR1 and CDR2 sequences are MNHEY and SMNVEV (reference sequence). The CDR3 is 16 amino acids. With V trimmed by 8 bases and J by 0 bases, 4 bases remained unmatched. CDR3 nucleotide sequence: TGTGCCAGCTCAGGGACTAGCGGGAGGGCCTCCTACGAGCAGTACTTC. Its protein product is CASSGTSGRASYEQYF.

The chain recombines TRBV5-1 with TRBJ2-6, with D tentatively TRBD1 (5 bases). The CDR3 has 16 residues. Trimming removed 2 bases at V and 3 bases at J, with 12 bases between. Looked up from germline, CDR1 is SGHRS and CDR2 is YFSETQ. CDR3 nucleotide sequence: TGCGCCAGCAGCTTAGTGACAGTGCTTGGGGCCAACGTCCTGACTTTC. It yields the protein CASSLVTVLGANVLTF.

The V call is TRBV11-2, the J call TRBJ1-1; 8 bases fit TRBD1. This CDR3 contains 14 residues. V dropped 5 bases and J dropped 4; count of bases not matched to a gene: 6. Per germline, CDR1 SGHAT and CDR2 FQNNGV. CDR3 region: CASSARQGSTEAFF. The CDR3 DNA reads TGTGCCAGCAGCGCACGACAGGGGTCCACTGAAGCTTTCTTT.

This rearrangement joins TRBV27 to TRBJ2-2; a weak D match, TRBD2 (5 bases). From germline, CDR1 is MNHEY and CDR2 SMNVEV (reference sequence). The V end was cut by 8 bases, the J end by 4 bases, with 11 bases between. CDR3 length equals 13 residues. CDR3 bases: TGTGCCAGCGAGGGTCGAGTCACCGGGGAGCTGTTTTTT. This gives the protein CASEGRVTGELFF.

The chain combines TRBV19 with TRBJ2-5; weak D call: TRBD2 (6 bases). The CDR3 consists of 15 residues. With 7 bases removed from V and 2 bases from J, the gap between germline ends came to 17 bases. In germline, CDR1 is LNHDA, CDR2 SQIVND (reference sequence). The CDR3 reads CASTMTGGSQETQYF. The CDR3 DNA sequence: TGTGCCAGTACCATGACCGGGGGTTCGCAAGAGACCCAGTACTTC.

This clone has only one observation. The genes are TRBV10-1 and TRBJ1-2; the D is unclear. The germline V gene has CDR1 WNHNN and CDR2 SYGVQD (reference sequence). Deletions cut 6 bases from V and 4 bases from J, with 15 bases between. This CDR3 spans 14 amino acids. The CDR3 protein is CASSPPGVTYGYTF. The CDR3 region has the DNA TGCGCCAGCAGCCCTCCGGGTGTTACCTATGGCTACACCTTC.

This chain connects TRBV5-6 to TRBJ2-7; 9 bases are a match to TRBD2. Looked up from germline, CDR1 is SGHDT and CDR2 is YYEEEE. CDR3 length: 16 residues. The V segment lost 5 bases and the J segment 5 bases; nucleotides outside the gene matches: 14. CDR3 DNA: TGTGCCAGCAGTTCGGTGGGGCGGGGGGGCCCCCACGAGCAGTACTTC. Translated: CASSSVGRGGPHEQYF. The entire variable domain, with the rest obtained from reference TRBV5-6 and TRBJ2-7, is as follows: DAGVTQSPTHLIKTRGQQVTLRCSPKSGHDTVSWYQQALGQGPQFIFQYYEEEERQRGNFPDRFSGHQFPNYSSELNVNALLLGDSALYLCASSSVGRGGPHEQYFGPGTRLTVT.

The chain combines TRBV27 with TRBJ2-7; TRBD1 is a possible D gene (6 bases). Trimming removed 2 bases at V and 0 bases at J, with 8 bases between. Germline V gene data show CDR1 as MNHEY and CDR2 as SMNVEV (reference sequence). CDR3 length: 14 residues. The CDR3 DNA follows: TGTGCCAGCAGTTTACGGACAGACTCCTACGAGCAGTACTTC. Translated, it gives CASSLRTDSYEQYF.

The rearrangement links TRBV6-5 to TRBJ2-5; D is uncertain. The CDR3 length is 15 residues. The germline V gene encodes CDR1 MNHEY and CDR2 SVGAGI. Trimming left V 6 bases short and J 2 bases short, with 16 bases between. CDR3 protein: CASRPAADTQETQYF. The CDR3 region has the DNA TGTGCCAGCAGACCCGCGGCAGATACACAAGAGACCCAGTACTTC.

The chain uses TRBV14 and TRBJ2-3; maybe TRBD2 (5 bases). The CDR3 consists of 13 residues. Deletions cut 1 base from V and 9 bases from J, with 11 bases between. Germline-derived CDR1 and CDR2 are SGHDN and FVKESK. CDR3 sequence reads: CASSQVPEGTQYF. The CDR3 DNA reads as TGTGCCAGCAGCCAAGTTCCAGAGGGCACGCAGTATTTT.